This is a list of T cell receptor beta chains from one sample in a study of T cells in localized non-small cell lung cancer. TCRdb's copy holds only in-frame clones and misses some; the assay was immunoSEQ multiplex PCR. The repertoire holds around 29,000 clones, about 90% seen once, with approximately 0.99% in the top ten. This material consisted of peripheral blood, taken before any cancer treatment. The receptor set was obtained from a woman aged 40 to 75 with stage I lung adenocarcinoma. CDR3s include the opening cysteine and the closing phenylalanine or tryptophan. Each record gives: J gene, V gene, D gene, clone size, CDR3 protein, CDR3 DNA. D genes are given only for firm matches. Not every row has a clone size; where given, it reads once, few, many or a size class.

J gene: TRBJ1-2; V gene: TRBV6-6; D gene: NA; clone size: NA; CDR3 protein: CASSYGQHYGYTF; CDR3 DNA: TGTGCCAGCAGTTACGGACAACACTATGGCTACACCTTC
J gene: TRBJ2-1; V gene: TRBV7-8; D gene: NA; clone size: NA; CDR3 protein: CASSNRDTGMFF; CDR3 DNA: TGTGCCAGCAGCAACCGGGACACCGGTATGTTCTTC
J gene: TRBJ2-7; V gene: TRBV5-4; D gene: NA; clone size: NA; CDR3 protein: CASSSRTVRYEQYF; CDR3 DNA: TGTGCCAGCAGCTCTCGGACAGTCCGATACGAGCAGTACTTC
J gene: TRBJ2-7; V gene: TRBV6-5; D gene: NA; clone size: NA; CDR3 protein: CASMRAGSSYEQYF; CDR3 DNA: TGTGCCAGCATGAGGGCAGGGAGCTCCTACGAGCAGTACTTC
J gene: TRBJ1-5; V gene: TRBV28; D gene: TRBD1; clone size: NA; CDR3 protein: CASIAGGWNQPQHF; CDR3 DNA: TGTGCCAGCATCGCAGGGGGCTGGAATCAGCCCCAGCATTTT
J gene: TRBJ2-1; V gene: TRBV7-2; D gene: TRBD1; clone size: NA; CDR3 protein: CASSFGTGLYNEQFF; CDR3 DNA: TGTGCCAGCAGCTTCGGGACAGGCCTCTACAATGAGCAGTTCTTC
J gene: TRBJ2-3; V gene: TRBV27; D gene: NA; clone size: NA; CDR3 protein: CASSLSGTDTQYF; CDR3 DNA: TGTGCCAGCAGTTTATCGGGAACAGATACGCAGTATTTT
J gene: TRBJ1-4; V gene: TRBV14; D gene: TRBD1; clone size: NA; CDR3 protein: CASSQVSGTVDEKLFF; CDR3 DNA: TGTGCCAGCAGCCAAGTTTCCGGGACAGTCGATGAAAAACTGTTTTTT
J gene: TRBJ1-2; V gene: TRBV5-1; D gene: TRBD1; clone size: NA; CDR3 protein: CASSLAPKDRERGGYTF; CDR3 DNA: TGCGCCAGCAGCTTGGCCCCTAAGGACAGGGAGAGAGGTGGCTACACCTTC
J gene: TRBJ1-2; V gene: TRBV29-1; D gene: NA; clone size: NA; CDR3 protein: CSVEQGRGYGYTF; CDR3 DNA: TGCAGCGTTGAACAGGGGCGGGGGTATGGCTACACCTTC
J gene: TRBJ2-5; V gene: TRBV6-1; D gene: NA; clone size: once; CDR3 protein: CASSEAASRETQYF; CDR3 DNA: TGTGCCAGCAGTGAAGCCGCTAGCAGGGAGACCCAGTACTTC
J gene: TRBJ2-2; V gene: TRBV7-2; D gene: NA; clone size: NA; CDR3 protein: CASSFNTGELFF; CDR3 DNA: TGTGCCAGCAGCTTCAACACCGGGGAGCTGTTTTTT
J gene: TRBJ1-1; V gene: TRBV18; D gene: NA; clone size: NA; CDR3 protein: CASSPPRGGDTEAFF; CDR3 DNA: TGTGCCAGCTCACCCCCCCGGGGGGGAGACACTGAAGCTTTCTTT
J gene: TRBJ2-1; V gene: TRBV9; D gene: NA; clone size: NA; CDR3 protein: CASSPRGRNEQFF; CDR3 DNA: TGTGCCAGCAGCCCCCGGGGGCGCAATGAGCAGTTCTTC
J gene: TRBJ1-6; V gene: TRBV9; D gene: TRBD1; clone size: once; CDR3 protein: CASSDGQGIMSPLHF; CDR3 DNA: TGTGCCAGCAGCGACGGACAGGGGATTATGTCACCCCTCCACTTT
J gene: TRBJ2-1; V gene: TRBV2; D gene: NA; clone size: NA; CDR3 protein: CASRPTESSYNEQFF; CDR3 DNA: TGTGCCAGCAGACCGACGGAGAGCTCCTACAATGAGCAGTTCTTC
J gene: TRBJ1-1; V gene: TRBV18; D gene: NA; clone size: NA; CDR3 protein: CASKEGVRGTEAFF; CDR3 DNA: TGTGCCAGCAAAGAGGGGGTTAGGGGCACTGAAGCTTTCTTT
J gene: TRBJ1-1; V gene: TRBV18; D gene: NA; clone size: NA; CDR3 protein: CASSVRSFEAFF; CDR3 DNA: TGTGCCAGCTCAGTCCGGTCCTTTGAAGCTTTCTTT
J gene: TRBJ2-1; V gene: TRBV29-1; D gene: TRBD2; clone size: once; CDR3 protein: CSVDKTRGGMFF; CDR3 DNA: TGCAGCGTTGATAAAACGCGCGGGGGTATGTTCTTC
J gene: TRBJ2-5; V gene: TRBV7-2; D gene: NA; clone size: once; CDR3 protein: CASSLNPRETQYF; CDR3 DNA: TGTGCCAGCAGCTTAAACCCCCGAGAGACCCAGTACTTC
J gene: TRBJ1-1; V gene: TRBV10-3; D gene: TRBD1; clone size: once; CDR3 protein: CAIWTGIVTTEAFF; CDR3 DNA: TGTGCCATCTGGACAGGGATTGTAACGACTGAAGCTTTCTTT
J gene: TRBJ2-1; V gene: TRBV30; D gene: TRBD2; clone size: NA; CDR3 protein: CAWSDHQPGLADNEQFF; CDR3 DNA: TGTGCCTGGAGTGACCACCAACCGGGACTAGCGGATAATGAGCAGTTCTTC
J gene: TRBJ1-2; V gene: TRBV19; D gene: TRBD1; clone size: few; CDR3 protein: CASSTGYGYTF; CDR3 DNA: TGTGCCAGCTCGACAGGGTATGGCTACACCTTC
J gene: TRBJ1-1; V gene: TRBV6-5; D gene: NA; clone size: NA; CDR3 protein: CASRAWRDTEAFF; CDR3 DNA: TGTGCCAGCAGGGCTTGGAGGGACACTGAAGCTTTCTTT
J gene: TRBJ1-1; V gene: TRBV7-3; D gene: NA; clone size: NA; CDR3 protein: CASSQRGETEAFF; CDR3 DNA: TGTGCCAGCAGCCAACGGGGGGAAACTGAAGCTTTCTTT
J gene: TRBJ1-5; V gene: TRBV7-2; D gene: TRBD1; clone size: NA; CDR3 protein: CASSPDRGNQPQHF; CDR3 DNA: TGTGCCAGCAGCCCCGACAGGGGAAATCAGCCCCAGCATTTT
J gene: TRBJ2-5; V gene: TRBV2; D gene: NA; clone size: NA; CDR3 protein: CASSGEGVGTQYF; CDR3 DNA: TGTGCCAGCAGTGGCGAGGGGGTGGGGACCCAGTACTTC
J gene: TRBJ2-1; V gene: TRBV18; D gene: TRBD2; clone size: NA; CDR3 protein: CASSPLGTSGRGAYNEQFF; CDR3 DNA: TGTGCCAGCTCACCACTCGGGACTAGCGGGAGGGGGGCCTACAATGAGCAGTTCTTC
J gene: TRBJ2-3; V gene: TRBV5-4; D gene: NA; clone size: NA; CDR3 protein: CASSLVGNTQYF; CDR3 DNA: TGTGCCAGCAGCTTAGTGGGGAATACGCAGTATTTT
J gene: TRBJ2-1; V gene: TRBV29-1; D gene: NA; clone size: NA; CDR3 protein: CSVEEFRGEQFF; CDR3 DNA: TGCAGCGTTGAAGAGTTCAGGGGTGAGCAGTTCTTC
J gene: TRBJ1-1; V gene: TRBV30; D gene: NA; clone size: NA; CDR3 protein: CAWRELTESTEAFF; CDR3 DNA: TGTGCCTGGAGGGAACTGACCGAGTCTACAGAAGCTTTCTTT
J gene: TRBJ2-7; V gene: TRBV7-8; D gene: NA; clone size: NA; CDR3 protein: CASSSGGGEVSYEQYF; CDR3 DNA: TGTGCCAGCAGCTCTGGAGGAGGGGAAGTATCCTACGAGCAGTACTTC
J gene: TRBJ2-1; V gene: TRBV19; D gene: TRBD1; clone size: NA; CDR3 protein: CASTRGQGFYNEQFF; CDR3 DNA: TGTGCCAGTACCAGGGGACAGGGCTTTTACAATGAGCAGTTCTTC
J gene: TRBJ2-3; V gene: TRBV13; D gene: NA; clone size: NA; CDR3 protein: CASSSRAGTGTDTQYF; CDR3 DNA: TGTGCCAGCAGCTCTAGAGCCGGGACGGGCACAGATACGCAGTATTTT
J gene: TRBJ1-2; V gene: TRBV11-2; D gene: TRBD1; clone size: large; CDR3 protein: CASTRRQGAYLDYGYTF; CDR3 DNA: TGTGCCAGCACCCGGAGACAGGGGGCCTACTTGGACTATGGCTACACCTTC
J gene: TRBJ2-1; V gene: TRBV6-1; D gene: TRBD2; clone size: NA; CDR3 protein: CASSVGTSAFEFF; CDR3 DNA: TGTGCCAGCAGTGTAGGGACTAGCGCTTTTGAGTTCTTC
J gene: TRBJ1-6; V gene: TRBV2; D gene: NA; clone size: NA; CDR3 protein: CASSESPLERPNSPLHF; CDR3 DNA: TGTGCCAGCAGTGAATCCCCCCTAGAGAGACCCAATTCACCCCTCCACTTT
J gene: TRBJ2-4; V gene: TRBV10-2; D gene: NA; clone size: NA; CDR3 protein: CASSEQGKNIQYF; CDR3 DNA: TGCGCCAGCAGTGAGCAGGGGAAAAACATTCAGTACTTC
J gene: TRBJ1-2; V gene: TRBV6-6; D gene: NA; clone size: NA; CDR3 protein: CASSYGDHGYTF; CDR3 DNA: TGTGCCAGCAGTTACGGGGATCATGGCTACACCTTC
J gene: TRBJ1-2; V gene: TRBV10-3; D gene: NA; clone size: NA; CDR3 protein: CAISAAGDNYGYTF; CDR3 DNA: TGTGCCATCAGTGCAGCAGGGGATAACTATGGCTACACCTTC
J gene: TRBJ1-4; V gene: TRBV19; D gene: TRBD1; clone size: few; CDR3 protein: CASSITGTGNEKLFF; CDR3 DNA: TGTGCCAGTAGTATAACCGGGACAGGGAATGAAAAACTGTTTTTT
J gene: TRBJ2-2; V gene: TRBV19; D gene: NA; clone size: NA; CDR3 protein: CASRTAIGDIGELFF; CDR3 DNA: TGTGCCAGTAGGACGGCAATCGGAGATATCGGGGAGCTGTTTTTT
J gene: TRBJ1-1; V gene: TRBV18; D gene: NA; clone size: NA; CDR3 protein: CASSNQGHTEAFF; CDR3 DNA: TGTGCCAGCTCAAACCAGGGACACACTGAAGCTTTCTTT
J gene: TRBJ2-1; V gene: TRBV27; D gene: NA; clone size: NA; CDR3 protein: CASSLKGQGVNEQFF; CDR3 DNA: TGTGCCAGCAGTTTAAAGGGACAAGGGGTGAATGAGCAGTTCTTC
J gene: TRBJ1-4; V gene: TRBV2; D gene: NA; clone size: NA; CDR3 protein: CASREGDVSEKLFF; CDR3 DNA: TGTGCCAGCAGGGAAGGGGATGTCAGTGAAAAACTGTTTTTT
J gene: TRBJ2-3; V gene: TRBV10-3; D gene: NA; clone size: NA; CDR3 protein: CAISAGATIRTDTQYF; CDR3 DNA: TGTGCCATCAGTGCGGGAGCAACGATTCGCACAGATACGCAGTATTTT
J gene: TRBJ1-4; V gene: TRBV28; D gene: NA; clone size: NA; CDR3 protein: CASSLAGTNEKLFF; CDR3 DNA: TGTGCCAGCAGCCTAGCCGGAACTAATGAAAAACTGTTTTTT
J gene: TRBJ1-2; V gene: TRBV19; D gene: NA; clone size: NA; CDR3 protein: CASSAPPLGDGVYGYTF; CDR3 DNA: TGTGCCAGTAGCGCCCCTCCCTTAGGGGATGGGGTCTATGGCTACACCTTC
J gene: TRBJ2-2; V gene: TRBV27; D gene: TRBD2; clone size: NA; CDR3 protein: CASCSSGANTGELFF; CDR3 DNA: TGTGCCAGCTGCTCTAGCGGAGCGAACACCGGGGAGCTGTTTTTT
J gene: TRBJ1-5; V gene: TRBV2; D gene: NA; clone size: NA; CDR3 protein: CASTPERTSNQPQHF; CDR3 DNA: TGTGCCAGCACCCCTGAGAGGACAAGCAATCAGCCCCAGCATTTT
J gene: TRBJ2-1; V gene: TRBV12-5; D gene: TRBD2; clone size: NA; CDR3 protein: CASGSPLGGAEGEQFF; CDR3 DNA: TGTGCTAGTGGTTCTCCCCTCGGGGGGGCAGAAGGCGAGCAGTTCTTC
J gene: TRBJ2-1; V gene: TRBV2; D gene: NA; clone size: NA; CDR3 protein: CASKPGLSYNEQFF; CDR3 DNA: TGTGCCAGCAAACCGGGGCTTTCCTACAATGAGCAGTTCTTC
J gene: TRBJ1-2; V gene: TRBV30; D gene: TRBD1; clone size: NA; CDR3 protein: CAWSGPNRGGNYGYTF; CDR3 DNA: TGTGCCTGGAGTGGCCCCAACAGGGGAGGCAACTATGGCTACACCTTC
J gene: TRBJ2-1; V gene: TRBV4-1; D gene: NA; clone size: NA; CDR3 protein: CASSHVNEQFF; CDR3 DNA: TGCGCCAGCAGCCACGTGAATGAGCAGTTCTTC
J gene: TRBJ1-1; V gene: TRBV10-1; D gene: TRBD1; clone size: NA; CDR3 protein: CASSEGGQATEAFF; CDR3 DNA: TGCGCCAGCAGTGAGGGCGGACAGGCCACTGAAGCTTTCTTT
J gene: TRBJ2-3; V gene: TRBV4-1; D gene: NA; clone size: NA; CDR3 protein: CASSQASGQGDTQYF; CDR3 DNA: TGCGCCAGCAGCCAAGCGTCAGGGCAGGGAGATACGCAGTATTTT
J gene: TRBJ1-5; V gene: TRBV19; D gene: NA; clone size: NA; CDR3 protein: CASRSRSQPQHF; CDR3 DNA: TGTGCCAGTAGGAGCAGGAGTCAGCCCCAGCATTTT